This entry features one T cell receptor beta chain sequence. The source of the sample is a study of OX40 agonist ivuxolimab in advanced cancers. Sequencing used immunoSEQ multiplex PCR; TCRdb keeps in-frame clones, though not all of them. Here the sample spans about 32,000 clones, roughly 79% being singletons. Sequencing was performed on CD4+ or CD8+ T cells sorted from blood, taken in a trial of the OX40 agonist ivuxolimab. The source is an adult with an advanced solid tumor such as melanoma, head and neck, liver or kidney cancer.

The CDR3 nucleotides read TGTGCCAGCAGCCCATCAACCAGGGGGCATAAGTCCTACAATGAGCAGTTCTTC. Amino acids: CASSPSTRGHKSYNEQFF. J is TRBJ2-1 and V is TRBV7-2, with 8 bases fitting TRBD1. The CDR3 extends over 18 amino acids. Germline V CDR1 and CDR2: SGHTA, FQGNSA. V dropped 5 bases and J dropped 1; count of bases not matched to a gene: 13.